These 18 T cell receptor beta chains were sequenced from one sample in a study of T-cell reconstitution after alpha-beta-depleted transplantation in children. Construction of the TCRbeta library involved unique molecular identifiers. TCRdb ran MiXCR on the PCR reads and lists one entry per CDR3 protein. Of about 600,000 distinct CDR3 sequences listed, about 21% are singletons. The sequencing here drew on PBMCs, mostly from graft donor cells, taken 360 days after TCRalphabeta/CD19-depleted stem cell transplant. These receptors were obtained from a boy younger than two who had a stem cell transplant for acute myeloid leukemia, so the T cells may come from the graft donor.

The chain is built from TRBV20-1 and TRBJ2-7, with D tentatively TRBD1 (6 bases). The CDR3 is 13 amino acids. Germline CDR1 and CDR2: DFQATT and SNEGSKA (reference sequence). The ends were cut back, 5 bases at V and 5 bases at J, with 16 bases in the middle. Written as DNA, the CDR3 is TGCAGTGCTGGGACCTTGTGGGGGCACGAGCAGTACTTC. Protein: CSAGTLWGHEQYF.

The chain combines TRBV7-9 with TRBJ1-4; D not resolved. CDR3 length: 14 amino acids. The germline CDR1 and CDR2 sequences are SEHNR and FQNEAQ (reference sequence). Trimming stripped 5 bases from V and 8 bases from J, with 15 bases between. The CDR3 DNA follows: TGTGCCAGCAGCCCTACCCCGGGCCCCGAAAAACTGTTTTTT. Translation: CASSPTPGPEKLFF.

This clonotype showed up many times. J is TRBJ2-1 and V is TRBV7-9, with TRBD2 matching over 10 bases. The CDR3 is 15 amino acids. The V gene's germline CDR1 is SEHNR and CDR2 FQNEAQ (reference sequence). The junction had 8 bases not matched to a gene; V was cut back by 5 bases and J by 7 bases. The CDR3 sequence: CASSPKGTSVNEQFF. The CDR3 bases are TGTGCCAGCAGCCCTAAGGGGACTAGCGTTAATGAGCAGTTCTTC.

This clonotype was found a few times. The rearrangement joins TRBV24-1 to TRBJ1-1; no clear D. The germline gives CDR1 KGHDR, CDR2 SFDVKD. Trimming shortened V by 1 base and J by 7 bases, and 6 bases separated the two germline ends. This CDR3 spans 12 amino acids. DNA for the CDR3: TGTGCCACCAGTGATTTTCGTGGTGAAGCTTTCTTT. It translates to CATSDFRGEAFF.

The gene calls are TRBV4-2 and TRBJ2-5; a weak D match, TRBD2 (6 bases). The CDR3 contains 19 residues. The germline V and J ends were trimmed by 0 bases and 1 base, with 21 bases remaining between them. Germline CDR1 is LGHNA and CDR2 is YNFKEQ. CDR3 in DNA: TGTGCCAGCAGCCAAGAAAGGACGATCGGCGGGACCCTCCAAGAGACCCAGTACTTC. Amino acid sequence: CASSQERTIGGTLQETQYF.

Concerning this clonotype itself: This may stem from a read error, because a much larger clone lies one nucleotide away. The chain recombines TRBV4-1 with TRBJ2-1; D could derive from TRBD1 or TRBD2 (6 bases each). The germline CDR1 and CDR2 sequences are MGHRA and YSYEKL. The CDR3 covers 20 residues. Here the CDR3 reads CASGQEGEDVARGSYNEQFF. CDR3 DNA sequence: TGCGCCAGCGGCCAAGAGGGGGAGGACGTCGCGCGGGGCTCCTACAATGAGCAGTTCTTC.

The sample holds many counts of this clonotype. The genes are TRBV12-3 or TRBV12-4 and TRBJ2-3; D may be TRBD1 (5 bases). This CDR3 spans 14 amino acids. With 5 bases removed from V and 0 bases from J, the gap between germline ends came to 9 bases. CDR3 coding DNA: TGTGCCAGCAGTCTCAGGGCTAGCACAGATACGCAGTATTTT. Protein product: CASSLRASTDTQYF.

This clonotype has just a few counts. The genes are TRBV20-1 and TRBJ2-5; tentatively, D is TRBD1 or TRBD2 (5 bases each). The CDR3 has 13 residues. V was clipped by 3 bases and J by 4 bases, with 12 bases between them. Looked up from germline, CDR1 is DFQATT and CDR2 is SNEGSKA (reference sequence). The CDR3 coding sequence is TGCAGTGCTAGCGGGACGGCAATAGAGACCCAGTACTTC. It translates to CSASGTAIETQYF.

This clonotype occurred a few times. The gene calls are TRBV20-1 and TRBJ1-4; D gene ambiguous. CDR3 length: 12 amino acids. Trimming shortened V by 2 bases and J by 3 bases, and 4 bases separated the two germline ends. Germline-derived CDR1 and CDR2 are DFQATT and SNEGSKA (reference sequence). CDR3 DNA: TGCAGTGCTAGATGGGCTAATGAAAAACTGTTTTTT. This encodes CSARWANEKLFF.

This clonotype was recorded many times. The J gene is TRBJ2-5, the V gene TRBV6-5, with a weak D call TRBD1 (5 bases). V lost 1 base to trimming and J lost 5 bases, with 11 bases between them. The CDR3 has 14 amino acids. From germline, CDR1 is MNHEY and CDR2 SVGAGI. CDR3 nucleotides: TGTGCCAGCAGTTACTTGGCAGGGTGGGAGACCCAGTACTTC. Amino acids: CASSYLAGWETQYF.

This sequence joins TRBV7-8 and TRBJ2-7; no clear D gene. The CDR3 sequence is 14 residues long. The germline V gene has CDR1 SGHVS and CDR2 FQNEAQ. V gave up 3 bases and J gave up 1 base, with 10 bases separating them. The CDR3 DNA reads TGTGCCAGCAGCTTTGGCAGGAGATCCTACGAGCAGTACTTC. This encodes CASSFGRRSYEQYF.

At least ten counts were recorded for this clonotype. This chain links TRBV7-2 with TRBJ1-1, with D tentatively TRBD1 (6 bases). The V end lost 2 bases, the J end lost 8 bases, and 18 bases lay between the germline ends. The CDR3 runs 15 residues. Per germline, CDR1 SGHTA and CDR2 FQGNSA. CDR3: CASSLKFIDRLEAFF. DNA for the CDR3: TGTGCCAGCAGCTTAAAGTTCATCGACAGGCTGGAAGCTTTCTTT. The whole variable domain, filled in from reference TRBV7-2 and TRBJ1-1, reads GAGVSQSPSNKVTEKGKDVELRCDPISGHTALYWYRQSLGQGLEFLIYFQGNSAPDKSGLPSDRFSAERTGGSVSTLTIQRTQQEDSAVYLCASSLKFIDRLEAFFGQGTRLTVV.

This clonotype has ten or more counts. This chain links TRBV28 with TRBJ2-7; 8 nucleotides align to TRBD1. Germline V gene data show CDR1 as MDHEN and CDR2 as SYDVKM. V lost 7 bases to trimming and J lost 3 bases; unmatched junction nucleotides: 8. The CDR3 loop spans 14 amino acids. CDR3 in DNA: TGTGCCAGCAACGAAGGACAGGGCATCTACGAGCAGTACGTC. This encodes CASNEGQGIYEQYV.

This clonotype was found a few times. The rearrangement joins TRBV6-5 to TRBJ1-2, with TRBD1 matching 8 bases. Germline V gene data show CDR1 as MNHEY and CDR2 as SVGAGI. The CDR3 is made up of 14 amino acids. Losses at the gene ends were 4 bases for V and 6 bases for J; bases not matched to a gene: 7. Here the CDR3 DNA reads TGTGCCAGCAGTTCCCTGGACAGGGCTGATGGCTACACCTTC. Translation: CASSSLDRADGYTF.

V and J are TRBV9 and TRBJ2-7; the D gene is possibly TRBD1 (5 bases). The CDR3 covers 14 residues. Trimming removed 4 bases from V and 2 bases from J, with 13 bases in between. Germline CDR1 and CDR2: SGDLS and YYNGEE. The DNA of the CDR3 is TGTGCCAGCAGCACTCTCGACAGTACCTACGAGCAGTACTTC. Encoded protein: CASSTLDSTYEQYF.

This chain uses TRBV5-6 with TRBJ1-1, with TRBD1 matching 11 bases. With 1 base clipped from V and 4 bases from J, the junction kept 9 bases outside the gene matches. The CDR3 covers 17 residues. Germline CDR1 SGHDT, CDR2 YYEEEE. The CDR3 region has the DNA TGTGCCAGCAGCTTGTTTAGGACAGGGGGCCTCACCACTGAAGCTTTCTTT. It translates to CASSLFRTGGLTTEAFF.

There are many counts of this clonotype. This chain connects TRBV20-1 to TRBJ2-1, with TRBD2 identical over 8 bases. The germline V gene has CDR1 DFQATT and CDR2 SNEGSKA (reference sequence). V was clipped by 3 bases and J by 0 bases; unmatched bases: 7. This CDR3 has 16 amino acids. The DNA for the CDR3 is TGCAGTGCTAGCCCTAGCGGGCTGGGCTCCTACAATGAGCAGTTCTTC. Amino acids: CSASPSGLGSYNEQFF.

A word on this clonotype: A much larger clonotype is one base distant, so this may be a read error. The V and J genes are TRBV7-2 and TRBJ2-5; D remains unclear. Per the germline V gene, CDR1 is SGHTA and CDR2 is FQGNSA. The CDR3 has 13 residues. With 2 bases removed from V and 2 bases from J, the gap between germline ends came to 6 bases. The DNA for the CDR3 is TGTGCCAGCAGCTTACCCCAGCAAGAGACCCAGTACTTC. Amino acids: CASSLPQQETQYF.